Here is one T cell receptor (beta chain) with its context. Antigen unknown. The J segment lost 5 bases and the V segment lost 9 bases, leaving 15 bases of the junction unmatched. This CDR3 has 16 amino acids. From germline, CDR1 is SGHNT and CDR2 YYREEE (reference sequence). These data come from a study of beta chain features in type 1 diabetes. Study summary: Examined across all samples were some 99 million sorted cells.

General observations from the study: All four CD4+ subsets from Type 1 diabetes patients carried moderately but significantly shorter TCRB CDR3s.

Reverse transcribing all isolated RNA meant expressed TCRB transcripts were sequenced. Some clones are missing from TCRdb's copy, which holds only in-frame ones; the method was immunoSEQ multiplex PCR. The table lists approximately 160,000 clones, over 7.5% of them singletons, with 0.5% to 0.65% in the top ten. The sequence derives from a man younger than 35 in good health. The source material was central memory CD4+ T cells from blood. The V gene is TRBV5-4, the J gene TRBJ1-2, with 11 bases matching TRBD1. The CDR3 region is CATGAGTGGMRYGYTF. The CDR3 DNA sequence: TGTGCCACGGGGGCCGGGACAGGGGGGATGAGATATGGCTACACCTTC. The variable domain in full, with the rest retrieved from reference TRBV5-4 and TRBJ1-2, is ETGVTQSPTHLIKTRGQQVTLRCSSQSGHNTVSWYQQALGQGPQFIFQYYREEENGRGNFPPRFSGLQFPNYSSELNVNALELDDSALYLCATGAGTGGMRYGYTFGSGTRLTVV.